A single sample gave rise to the 29 T cell receptor beta chains below, sequenced in a study of T cell responses to AZD1222 COVID-19 vaccine (dated by TCRdb to the early 2020s). Explained via the paper, the time point label denotes: about 28 days (+/-7) after the second vaccine dose. Library generation was performed with the immunoSEQ multiplex PCR assay. The table was pulled from immuneACCESS by TCRdb, which kept in-frame rearrangements only. Such tables lose some clones; where checked, under half of the loss comes from unresolved V genes, and the rest has no known cause. Counted in this sample were 100,000 or so clones; approximately 90% of them appeared once. Under 2.5% of the sample is held by the ten biggest clonotypes. The sequenced sample was peripheral blood, obtained 28 days after the second AZD1222 dose. The receptors originated from an adult who received the AZD1222 COVID-19 vaccine.

The chain combines TRBV4-2 with TRBJ1-2, with D unclear. CDR1 is LGHNA, CDR2 YNFKEQ, per germline. The CDR3 is 16 residues long. V lost 0 bases to trimming and J lost 2 bases, with 13 bases between them. CDR3 DNA sequence: TGTGCCAGCAGCCAAGATCTTCCGGGTTCAAACTATGGCTACACCTTC. It codes for CASSQDLPGSNYGYTF.

The V gene is TRBV25-1, the J gene TRBJ2-7, with no clear D. V was shortened by 3 bases and J by 0 bases, with 9 bases between the two germline ends. Per the germline V gene, CDR1 is MGHDK and CDR2 is SYGVNS. The CDR3 extends over 14 amino acids. Here the CDR3 DNA reads TGTGCCAGCAGTGACGGCAGAACCTCCTACGAGCAGTACTTC. Protein product: CASSDGRTSYEQYF.

The rearrangement links TRBV12-3 or TRBV12-4 to TRBJ1-6; possible D gene TRBD1, 6 bases. The CDR3 is made up of 13 amino acids. Trimming took off 5 bases at V and 11 bases at J, with 13 bases between the two ends. This CDR3 is CASSLRDIAPLHF. The DNA of the CDR3 is TGTGCCAGCAGTCTCAGGGACATCGCACCCCTCCACTTT.

This clone has just one count. J is TRBJ2-1 and V is TRBV24-1; TRBD2 matches at 11 bases. V dropped 1 base and J dropped 0; count of bases not matched to a gene: 1. CDR1 KGHDR and CDR2 SFDVKD come from the germline V gene. The CDR3 length is 17 residues. As DNA, the CDR3 is TGTGCCACCAGTGATTTTACTAGCGGGAGCTCCTACAATGAGCAGTTCTTC. Protein product: CATSDFTSGSSYNEQFF.

J is TRBJ2-7 and V is TRBV6-5; the D gene is possibly TRBD2 (6 bases). Germline V lookup: CDR1 MNHEY, CDR2 SVGAGI. V dropped 5 bases and J dropped 4 bases, with 9 bases sitting between them. CDR3 size: 12 residues. CDR3 nucleotides: TGTGCCAGCAGTCAGGAGGGGTACGAGCAGTACTTC. Its protein is CASSQEGYEQYF.

Only one count was recorded for this clone. The gene calls are TRBV4-1 and TRBJ2-7; 9 bases are a match to TRBD1. V shed 1 base and J 0 bases; nucleotides not matched to a gene: 7. The CDR3 runs 17 residues. Germline CDR1 is MGHRA and CDR2 is YSYEKL. The CDR3 here is CASSQGTPGQGSYEQYF. In DNA form, the CDR3 reads TGCGCCAGCAGCCAAGGTACACCGGGACAGGGCTCCTACGAGCAGTACTTC.

The chain employs TRBV24-1 and TRBJ2-1; TRBD1 matches at 10 bases. This CDR3 contains 17 residues. Losses at the gene ends were 3 bases for V and 6 bases for J; bases not matched to a gene: 10. Germline lookup yields CDR1 KGHDR and CDR2 SFDVKD. CDR3 sequence: CATSDPSGTGVFNEQFF. In DNA, the CDR3 is TGTGCCACCAGTGATCCGTCCGGGACAGGGGTTTTCAATGAGCAGTTCTTC.

In DNA, the CDR3 is TGTGCCAGCAGTTATTCGACCGGGGAGCAGTTCTTC. This translates into CASSYSTGEQFF. The chain carries TRBV6-2 or TRBV6-3 and TRBJ2-1; no firm D call. CDR1 MNHEY and CDR2 SVGEGT come from the germline V gene. This CDR3 has 12 residues. Trimming took off 3 bases at V and 10 bases at J, with 10 bases between the two ends.

The gene calls are TRBV27 and TRBJ2-3; D remains unclear. CDR1 and CDR2 from the germline V gene are MNHEY and SMNVEV (reference sequence). CDR3 length: 16 amino acids. The V and J ends lost 0 bases and 0 bases respectively, with 10 bases between them. CDR3 coding DNA: TGTGCCAGCAGTTTATCGATGGTTATTAGCACAGATACGCAGTATTTT. Protein: CASSLSMVISTDTQYF.

The chain has TRBV28 and TRBJ1-1; D gene uncertain. The V end was cut by 6 bases, the J end by 4 bases, with 9 bases between. Germline CDR1 and CDR2: MDHEN and SYDVKM. The CDR3 sequence is 12 residues long. The CDR3 DNA reads TGTGCCAGCAGCCCACAAAGCACTGAAGCTTTCTTT. It specifies CASSPQSTEAFF.

In this sample, this clone turned up a few times. V is TRBV19 and J is TRBJ1-6; D is ambiguous. This CDR3 comprises 13 residues. Germline assignment: CDR1 LNHDA and CDR2 SQIVND (reference sequence). Trimming shortened V by 5 bases and J by 11 bases, and 13 bases separated the two germline ends. The CDR3 is CASSSGRMAPLHF. The CDR3 nucleotides read TGTGCCAGTAGTTCCGGGAGGATGGCACCCCTCCACTTT. Full variable domain (outside the CDR3, taken from reference TRBV19 and TRBJ1-6): DGGITQSPKYLFRKEGQNVTLSCEQNLNHDAMYWYRQDPGQGLRLIYYSQIVNDFQKGDIAEGYSVSREKKESFPLTVTSAQKNPTAFYLCASSSGRMAPLHFGNGTRLTVT.

The V gene is TRBV5-1, the J gene TRBJ1-1; 8 bases match TRBD1. The CDR3 totals 15 residues. V was pared by 2 bases and J by 5 bases, with 8 bases of the junction left unmatched. Germline loops: CDR1 SGHRS, CDR2 YFSETQ. CDR3 in amino acids: CASSFVTGGKTEAFF. The CDR3 DNA is TGCGCCAGCAGCTTTGTAACAGGGGGAAAAACTGAAGCTTTCTTT.

The chain is built from TRBV9 and TRBJ2-7; tentatively, D is TRBD2 (5 bases). Trimming shortened V by 0 bases and J by 0 bases, and 7 bases separated the two germline ends. This CDR3 is built from 14 residues. Germline V CDR1 and CDR2: SGDLS, YYNGEE. The CDR3 bases are TGTGCCAGCAGCGTAGCTGCGGGCTCCTACGAGCAGTACTTC. It yields the protein CASSVAAGSYEQYF.

The rearrangement links TRBV20-1 to TRBJ2-5; D remains unclear. The CDR3 length is 11 residues. Trimming removed 7 bases from V and 0 bases from J, with 6 bases in between. Germline CDR1 and CDR2: DFQATT and SNEGSKA (reference sequence). The CDR3 sequence: CSGQDQETQYF. CDR3 bases: TGCAGTGGACAAGACCAAGAGACCCAGTACTTC.

The chain carries TRBV2 and TRBJ1-5; 12 bases match TRBD1. The CDR3 covers 16 residues. Germline CDR1 reads SNHLY; CDR2 reads FYNNEI. Trimming removed 7 bases from V and 6 bases from J; junction bases left unmatched: 10. CDR3 nucleotides: TGTGCCAGCAACGGGACAGGGGGCTTAAGTTGTCAGCCCCAGCATTTT. Translating gives CASNGTGGLSCQPQHF.

CDR3 DNA: TGTGCCTGGAGTTCGTTGGACAGGAGTAGTCAGCCCCAGCATTTT. It yields the protein CAWSSLDRSSQPQHF. The rearrangement joins TRBV30 to TRBJ1-5, with 7 bases fitting TRBD1. The CDR3 is made up of 15 amino acids. With 2 bases clipped from V and 6 bases from J, the junction kept 10 bases outside the gene matches. Germline CDR1 and CDR2: GTSNPN and SVGIG (reference sequence).

The genes are TRBV7-6 and TRBJ1-3, with TRBD1 as a possible D gene (5 bases). CDR1 and CDR2 from the germline V gene are SGHVS and FNYEAQ. V lost 1 base to trimming and J lost 0 bases, with 13 bases between them. The length of the CDR3 is 17 residues. CDR3 sequence: CASSLGDSRTSGNTIYF. The CDR3 region has the DNA TGTGCCAGCAGCTTAGGTGACAGCCGCACCTCTGGAAACACCATATATTTT.

The chain employs TRBV28 and TRBJ1-1; D gene uncertain. V shed 3 bases and J shed 4 bases, with 9 bases lying between them. The CDR3 runs to 13 residues. Germline V lookup: CDR1 MDHEN, CDR2 SYDVKM. Written as DNA, the CDR3 is TGTGCCAGCAGTTTCACCCACAGCACTGAAGCTTTCTTT. This sequence encodes CASSFTHSTEAFF.

The chain is built from TRBV6-1 and TRBJ2-7; 7 positions match TRBD2. There are 16 residues in the CDR3. V gave up 4 bases and J gave up 5 bases; unmatched junction bases: 14. Germline V lookup: CDR1 MNHNS, CDR2 SASEGT. CDR3 sequence (DNA): TGTGCCAGCAGTGCCAACCTAGCGGTCCGAGGAGACGAGCAGTACTTC. Its translation: CASSANLAVRGDEQYF.

In DNA, the CDR3 is TGTGCCAGCGAACAGAGCCGTGGAAACACCATATATTTT. It translates to CASEQSRGNTIYF. The rearrangement links TRBV3-1 (or the pseudogene TRBV3-2) to TRBJ1-3; D unresolved. Trimming removed 8 bases from V and 3 bases from J, with 11 bases in between. The germline V gene has CDR1 LGHDT and CDR2 YNNKEL (reference sequence). The CDR3 is made up of 13 amino acids.

The chain uses TRBV11-2 and TRBJ2-5; D perhaps matches TRBD1 (6 bases). Per germline, CDR1 SGHAT and CDR2 FQNNGV. The V and J ends lost 1 base and 4 bases respectively, with 13 bases between them. The CDR3 totals 15 residues. CDR3 nucleotides: TGTGCCAGCAGCTTAGGGGCCAGGGGCCCAGAGACCCAGTACTTC. Translated, it gives CASSLGARGPETQYF.

This chain uses TRBV2 with TRBJ1-2; no clear D. The CDR3 contains 12 residues. Trimming removed 7 bases at V and 6 bases at J, with 12 bases between. Germline loops: CDR1 SNHLY, CDR2 FYNNEI. CDR3 nucleotide sequence: TGTGCCAGCAAAGGGTACAGCGATGGCTACACCTTC. Translation: CASKGYSDGYTF.

J is TRBJ2-7 and V is TRBV19, with D possibly being TRBD1 or TRBD2 (5 bases each). The germline V gene encodes CDR1 LNHDA and CDR2 SQIVND (reference sequence). V lost 9 bases, J lost 1 base, and 19 bases lay in between. The CDR3 has 15 residues. The CDR3 spells CASTMNRDGSYEQYF. CDR3 bases: TGTGCCAGCACCATGAACCGGGACGGATCCTACGAGCAGTACTTC.

The CDR3 sequence is CATKGTGEWDTQYF. The CDR3 coding sequence is TGTGCCACCAAAGGGACAGGGGAGTGGGATACGCAGTATTTT. This chain joins TRBV10-3 and TRBJ2-3; 10 bases align to TRBD1. CDR3 size: 14 residues. Germline trimming cut 10 bases from V and 6 bases from J; bases unmatched to any gene: 10. Germline V CDR1 and CDR2: ENHRY, SYGVKD.

The chain couples TRBV5-1 to TRBJ1-1; 7 nucleotides line up with TRBD1. Germline V gene data show CDR1 as SGHRS and CDR2 as YFSETQ. This CDR3 comprises 16 residues. V lost 4 bases and J lost 3; bases outside the gene matches: 12. CDR3 nucleotide sequence: TGCGCCAGCAGCCCGATGACAGGGAACACGGACACTGAAGCTTTCTTT. It specifies CASSPMTGNTDTEAFF.

The J gene is TRBJ1-2, the V gene TRBV7-2, with D maybe TRBD1 (5 bases). The CDR3 consists of 14 residues. Germline CDR1 is SGHTA and CDR2 is FQGNSA. Trimming shortened V by 5 bases and J by 6 bases, and 16 bases separated the two germline ends. The CDR3 sequence: CASSPGPSAHGYTF. The CDR3 DNA reads TGTGCCAGCAGCCCGGGACCCTCGGCCCATGGCTACACCTTC.

The V gene is TRBV10-3, the J gene TRBJ2-2; D perhaps matches TRBD2 (6 bases). Germline V gene sequence: CDR1 ENHRY, CDR2 SYGVKD. CDR3 size: 16 residues. Trimming left V 2 bases short and J 6 bases short, with 16 bases between. CDR3 sequence reads: CAISERDSRKAGELFF. The CDR3 DNA reads as TGTGCCATCAGTGAGCGGGACTCTCGGAAGGCCGGGGAGCTGTTTTTT.

The chain combines TRBV19 with TRBJ2-2, with D perhaps TRBD1 or TRBD2 (5 bases each). The germline gives CDR1 LNHDA, CDR2 SQIVND (reference sequence). Trimming shortened V by 4 bases and J by 6 bases, and 12 bases separated the two germline ends. The CDR3 extends over 14 amino acids. CDR3 nucleotides: TGTGCCAGTAGTACCCCAAGGGGAGCCGGGGAGCTGTTTTTT. Protein: CASSTPRGAGELFF.

This chain connects TRBV6-2 or TRBV6-3 to TRBJ2-7, with 8 bases fitting TRBD1. The CDR3 contains 16 residues. The V segment lost 0 bases and the J segment 4 bases; nucleotides outside the gene matches: 8. Germline V gene data show CDR1 as MNHEY and CDR2 as SVGEGT. CDR3 coding DNA: TGTGCCAGCAGTTACTCGAGGCAGGGGGCAAAGTACGAGCAGTACTTC. This translates into CASSYSRQGAKYEQYF.